A few counts support the clone carrying this T cell receptor beta chain. MiXCR, applied by TCRdb to the RT-PCR reads, yields one record per CDR3 protein. The table shows about 3,200 distinct CDR3 sequences, with around four fifths occurring only once. The entry originates in a study of yellow fever vaccine responses in identical twins. This TCR was sampled from a woman aged 18-35 years who received the yellow fever vaccine. Material: T cells from blood (PBMCs), unsorted or a sorted subset (not recorded which), obtained before or after yellow fever vaccination (not recorded which).

The CDR3 coding sequence is TGTGCCAGCAGCCCCCGTCTATTAAGCGGGTGGGGGAATGAGCAGTTCTTC. This codes for CASSPRLLSGWGNEQFF. The chain has TRBV11-1 and TRBJ2-1; TRBD2 might be the D (6 bases). The V end was cut by 5 bases, the J end by 7 bases, with 24 bases between. This CDR3 is built from 17 residues. Germline CDR1 is SGHAT and CDR2 is FQDESV (reference sequence). The complete variable domain, with remaining parts taken from reference TRBV11-1 and TRBJ2-1, reads EAEVAQSPRYKITEKSQAVAFWCDPISGHATLYWYRQILGQGPELLVQFQDESVVDDSQLPKDRFSAERLKGVDSTLKIQPAELGDSAMYLCASSPRLLSGWGNEQFFGPGTRLTVL.